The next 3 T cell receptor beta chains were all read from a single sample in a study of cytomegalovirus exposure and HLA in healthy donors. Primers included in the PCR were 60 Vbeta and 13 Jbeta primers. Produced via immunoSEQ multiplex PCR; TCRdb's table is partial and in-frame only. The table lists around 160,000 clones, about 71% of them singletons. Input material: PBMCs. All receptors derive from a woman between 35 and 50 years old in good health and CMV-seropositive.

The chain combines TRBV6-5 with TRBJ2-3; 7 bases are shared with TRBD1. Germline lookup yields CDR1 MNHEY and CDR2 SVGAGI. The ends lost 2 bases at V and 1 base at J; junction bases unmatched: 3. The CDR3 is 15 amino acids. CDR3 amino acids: CASSYRGGGTDTQYF. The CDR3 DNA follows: TGTGCCAGCAGTTACCGAGGGGGCGGCACAGATACGCAGTATTTT.

CDR3: CASSEPSSYEQYF. The CDR3 DNA follows: TGCGCCAGCAGCGAGCCGAGCTCCTACGAGCAGTACTTC. This chain uses TRBV5-1 with TRBJ2-7; D is uncertain. From germline, CDR1 is SGHRS and CDR2 YFSETQ. Trimming removed 4 bases from V and 0 bases from J, with 8 bases in between. The CDR3 contains 13 residues.

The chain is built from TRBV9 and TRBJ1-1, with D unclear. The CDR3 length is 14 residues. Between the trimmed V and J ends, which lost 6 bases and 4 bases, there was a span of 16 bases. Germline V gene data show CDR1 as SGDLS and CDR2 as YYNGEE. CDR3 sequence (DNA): TGTGCCAGCACCACTAGTCCAGGAAGCACTGAAGCTTTCTTT. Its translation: CASTTSPGSTEAFF.